Listed here are 24 T cell receptor beta chains from one sample, sequenced in a study of patients and donors after allogeneic stem cell transplantation. TCRdb re-called the RT-PCR reads with MiXCR, one entry per CDR3 protein. The repertoire holds about 230,000 distinct CDR3 sequences, with 12% to 15% as singletons. Sequenced material: blood, either unsorted or a sorted T cell fraction (not recorded which). The receptors derive from a human donor who was either an allogeneic HSCT recipient or a stem cell or donor lymphocyte infusion donor (not recorded which). It is not recorded whose cells these are; they may come from a transplant donor.

This clonotype occurred a few times. The chain is built from TRBV12-3 or TRBV12-4 and TRBJ2-5; the D gene could be TRBD1 or TRBD2 (6 bases each). The ends were cut back, 6 bases at V and 2 bases at J, with 25 bases in the middle. CDR3 length equals 18 residues. CDR3 DNA sequence: TGTGCCAGCAGCCGAGGGGGGTTGGGGGCTAAGGTACAAGAGACCCAGTACTTC. Amino acid sequence: CASSRGGLGAKVQETQYF.

This clonotype was recorded at least ten times. The chain has TRBV20-1 and TRBJ1-1; no firm D call. Germline V CDR1 and CDR2: DFQATT, SNEGSKA (reference sequence). V lost 3 bases, J lost 1 base, and 6 bases lay in between. The CDR3 has 12 residues. CDR3 amino acids: CSASWGNTEAFF. CDR3 nucleotide sequence: TGCAGTGCTAGTTGGGGGAACACTGAAGCTTTCTTT.

This clonotype was observed many times. This sequence joins TRBV27 and TRBJ1-2, with 7 positions matching TRBD1. V was clipped by 5 bases and J by 6 bases; unmatched bases: 9. The CDR3 runs 14 residues. The germline gives CDR1 MNHEY, CDR2 SMNVEV (reference sequence). The CDR3 DNA reads as TGTGCCAGCAGTCCACAAGACAGGGTGCATGGCTACACCTTC. Translation: CASSPQDRVHGYTF.

The V and J genes are TRBV3-1 and TRBJ2-3; TRBD1 is a possible D gene (5 bases). V lost 4 bases, J lost 2 bases, and 13 bases lay in between. The CDR3 is 15 amino acids. The V gene's germline CDR1 is LGHDT and CDR2 YNNKEL (reference sequence). The DNA for the CDR3 is TGTGCCAGCAGCCGAGGCGTAGGGGACACAGATACGCAGTATTTT. It encodes CASSRGVGDTDTQYF.

V usage is TRBV6-2 or TRBV6-3 and J usage is TRBJ2-5; no definite D call. The CDR3 runs to 17 residues. V lost 3 bases to trimming and J lost 5 bases, with 22 bases between them. Germline CDR1 and CDR2: MNHEY and SVGEGT. In nucleotides, the CDR3 is TGTGCCAGCAGTTATTCACCCCCACTAACCTTGGAGGAGACCCAGTACTTC. This codes for CASSYSPPLTLEETQYF.

The chain employs TRBV7-8 and TRBJ1-4; a possible D gene is TRBD1 (5 bases). The CDR3 spans 15 residues. Germline CDR1 and CDR2: SGHVS and FQNEAQ. The germline V and J ends were trimmed by 5 bases and 0 bases, with 10 bases remaining between them. The CDR3 loop is CASSMGRSTNEKLFF. The CDR3 DNA reads TGTGCCAGCAGCATGGGACGGTCAACTAATGAAAAACTGTTTTTT.

The sample holds a few counts of this clonotype. The chain carries TRBV25-1 and TRBJ1-2, with 7 nucleotides matching TRBD1. Germline V gene data show CDR1 as MGHDK and CDR2 as SYGVNS. V shed 6 bases, J shed 3 bases, and the junction held 7 bases outside the gene matches. The CDR3 loop spans 14 amino acids. CDR3 amino acids: CASSTTGKHYGYTF. As DNA, the CDR3 is TGTGCCAGCAGCACGACAGGGAAACACTATGGCTACACCTTC.

This clonotype has ten or more counts. The chain employs TRBV7-2 and TRBJ1-1; D uncertain. CDR3 length equals 11 residues. Trimming took off 6 bases at V and 8 bases at J, with 10 bases between the two ends. Germline values: CDR1 SGHTA, CDR2 FQGNSA. The CDR3 bases are TGTGCCAGCAGGTGGGGAGCAGAAGCTTTCTTT. Translating gives CASRWGAEAFF.

Regarding this clonotype: Possible read error: a much larger clone is one base away. The chain recombines TRBV6-1 with TRBJ1-1, with TRBD1 matching over 8 bases. The CDR3 consists of 13 residues. CDR1 is MNHNS and CDR2 is SASEGT in the germline V gene. With 5 bases clipped from V and 4 bases from J, the junction kept 3 bases outside the gene matches. CDR3 nucleotides: TGTGCCAGCAGTCGACAGGGGAGCACTGAAGCTTTCTTT. Protein sequence: CASSRQGSTEAFF.

The chain recombines TRBV25-1 with TRBJ2-3; TRBD1 matches 10 bases. The ends lost 4 bases at V and 2 bases at J; junction bases unmatched: 9. The CDR3 runs 17 residues. CDR1 is MGHDK and CDR2 is SYGVNS in the germline V gene. CDR3 protein: CASSALRTGGDTDTQYF. Here the CDR3 DNA reads TGTGCCAGCAGTGCCCTCCGGACAGGGGGGGACACAGATACGCAGTATTTT.

The CDR3 coding sequence is TGTGCCAGCAGGAGCCCCGGGACAGGGGCCCACGAGCAGTACTTC. This encodes CASRSPGTGAHEQYF. The chain couples TRBV28 to TRBJ2-7; 10 bases map to TRBD1. This CDR3 is built from 15 residues. Germline loops: CDR1 MDHEN, CDR2 SYDVKM. Unmatched junction bases numbered 10, after V lost 6 bases and J lost 5 bases.

This clonotype occurred many times. V and J are TRBV20-1 and TRBJ2-1, with TRBD2 matching 14 bases. The germline gives CDR1 DFQATT, CDR2 SNEGSKA (reference sequence). V dropped 5 bases and J dropped 7; count of bases not matched to a gene: 7. The CDR3 extends over 15 amino acids. The CDR3 loop reads CSASGTSGRGNEQFF. DNA for the CDR3: TGCAGTGCTTCCGGGACTAGCGGGAGAGGGAATGAGCAGTTCTTC.

This clonotype was seen a handful of times. V is TRBV7-3 and J is TRBJ2-1, with 8 bases fitting TRBD2. V lost 5 bases to trimming and J lost 15 bases; unmatched junction nucleotides: 15. Germline values: CDR1 SGHTA, CDR2 FQGTGA. This CDR3 is 14 amino acids long. In DNA form, the CDR3 reads TGTGCCAGCAGCCCCCAAGCGGGGGCTATAAGTTGGTTCTTC. Amino acid sequence: CASSPQAGAISWFF.

This clonotype has ten or more counts. J is TRBJ2-3 and V is TRBV9; D uncertain. Germline lookup yields CDR1 SGDLS and CDR2 YYNGEE. The CDR3 is 14 residues long. V shed 0 bases and J shed 1 base, with 6 bases lying between them. CDR3 nucleotides: TGTGCCAGCAGCGTAGAGGTTGGCACAGATACGCAGTATTTT. Protein: CASSVEVGTDTQYF.

This clonotype has more than one count but fewer than ten. V is TRBV6-1 and J is TRBJ2-1; 15 nucleotides match TRBD2. In germline, CDR1 is MNHNS, CDR2 SASEGT. With V trimmed by 1 base and J by 1 base, 5 bases remained unmatched. The CDR3 length is 19 residues. Written as DNA, the CDR3 is TGTGCCAGCAGTGAAGTTTTAGGACTAGCGGGAGGGTCCTACAATGAGCAGTTCTTC. This encodes CASSEVLGLAGGSYNEQFF.

This clonotype was seen a handful of times. The chain has TRBV12-3 or TRBV12-4 and TRBJ2-2; TRBD2 aligns across 13 bases. With 1 base clipped from V and 4 bases from J, the junction kept 0 bases outside the gene matches. The CDR3 is 16 amino acids. The CDR3 loop is CASSLGTSGGTGELFF. As DNA, the CDR3 is TGTGCCAGCAGTTTAGGGACTAGCGGGGGCACCGGGGAGCTGTTTTTT.

This chain's CDR3 is CASSHGTGVGLGDTQYF. Written as DNA, the CDR3 is TGTGCCAGCAGCCACGGCACCGGGGTGGGGCTGGGAGATACGCAGTATTTT. This chain joins TRBV13 and TRBJ2-3; D may match TRBD1 or TRBD2 (5 bases each). This CDR3 has 17 residues. Trimming pared 5 bases from V and 5 bases from J, leaving 23 bases between. Germline lookup yields CDR1 PRHDT and CDR2 FYEKMQ (reference sequence). The full variable domain, its missing parts supplied by reference TRBV13 and TRBJ2-3, is AAGVIQSPRHLIKEKRETATLKCYPIPRHDTVYWYQQGPGQDPQFLISFYEKMQSDKGSIPDRFSAQQFSDYHSELNMSSLELGDSALYFCASSHGTGVGLGDTQYFGPGTRLTVL.

This clonotype has more than one count but fewer than ten. V usage is TRBV12-3 or TRBV12-4 and J usage is TRBJ2-7; weak D call: TRBD2 (6 bases). The CDR3 spans 13 residues. V lost 6 bases, J lost 5 bases, and 14 bases lay in between. The CDR3 spells CASRSGGSDEQYF. The CDR3 nucleotides read TGTGCCAGCAGGTCCGGGGGATCGGACGAGCAGTACTTC.

This clonotype was counted ten times or more. The chain is built from TRBV4-1 and TRBJ2-6; D unclear. The V and J ends lost 1 base and 0 bases respectively, with 7 bases between them. Looked up from germline, CDR1 is MGHRA and CDR2 is YSYEKL. The CDR3 is 16 residues long. In DNA, the CDR3 is TGCGCCAGCAGCCAAGGACGGTTCTCTGGGGCCAACGTCCTGACTTTC. This gives the protein CASSQGRFSGANVLTF.

The sample holds many counts of this clonotype. The chain carries TRBV3-1 and TRBJ2-2; D gene uncertain. Deletions cut 2 bases from V and 5 bases from J, with 9 bases between. Germline V gene lookup returns CDR1 LGHDT and CDR2 YNNKEL (reference sequence). The length of the CDR3 is 14 residues. The CDR3 region is CASSQRSYTGELFF. The CDR3 DNA reads TGTGCCAGCAGCCAACGCTCGTATACCGGGGAGCTGTTTTTT.

This clonotype came up a few times. The chain uses TRBV16 and TRBJ1-2, with TRBD1 matching over 9 bases. The ends lost 0 bases at V and 5 bases at J; junction bases unmatched: 10. Germline CDR1 and CDR2: KGHSY and FQNENV. This CDR3 is built from 17 residues. The CDR3 sequence is CASSQSNPRTGVYGYTF. For the CDR3, the DNA is TGTGCCAGCAGCCAATCAAACCCCAGGACAGGGGTGTATGGCTACACCTTC.

V is TRBV5-6 and J is TRBJ2-3; D is ambiguous. CDR1 and CDR2 (germline): SGHDT, YYEEEE. The CDR3 has 14 amino acids. V lost 0 bases, J lost 2 bases, and 7 bases lay in between. The CDR3 here is CASSLEQYTDTQYF. In DNA form, the CDR3 reads TGTGCCAGCAGCTTGGAACAGTACACAGATACGCAGTATTTT.

The chain combines TRBV7-2 with TRBJ2-5; 8 nucleotides line up with TRBD2. The CDR3 runs 14 residues. Per germline, CDR1 SGHTA and CDR2 FQGNSA. Unmatched junction bases numbered 4, after V lost 2 bases and J lost 5 bases. The CDR3 loop reads CASSLSASGETQYF. In nucleotides, the CDR3 is TGTGCCAGCAGCTTATCGGCTAGCGGGGAGACCCAGTACTTC.

This clonotype was observed a handful of times. This CDR3 reads CASSEMRTGGGNTGELFF. CDR3 nucleotide sequence: TGTGCCAGCAGTGAAATGCGTACGGGGGGTGGTAACACCGGGGAGCTGTTTTTT. The J gene is TRBJ2-2, the V gene TRBV2, with 7 bases lining up with TRBD2. V lost 2 bases and J lost 2; bases outside the gene matches: 11. This CDR3 has 18 amino acids. CDR1 is SNHLY and CDR2 is FYNNEI in the germline V gene.